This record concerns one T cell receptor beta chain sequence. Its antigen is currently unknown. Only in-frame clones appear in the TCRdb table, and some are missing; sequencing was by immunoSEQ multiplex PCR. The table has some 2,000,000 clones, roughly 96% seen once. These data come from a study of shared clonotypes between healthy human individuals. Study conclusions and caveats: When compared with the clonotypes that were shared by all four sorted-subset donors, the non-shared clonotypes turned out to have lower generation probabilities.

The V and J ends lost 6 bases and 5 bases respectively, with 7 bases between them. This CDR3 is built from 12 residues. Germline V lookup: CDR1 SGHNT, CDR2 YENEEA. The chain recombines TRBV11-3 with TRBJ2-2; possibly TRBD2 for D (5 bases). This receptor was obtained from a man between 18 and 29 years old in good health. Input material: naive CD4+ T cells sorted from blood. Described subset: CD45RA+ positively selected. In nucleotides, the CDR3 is TGTGCCAGCAGACGGGGAACCGGGGAGCTGTTTTTT. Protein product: CASRRGTGELFF.